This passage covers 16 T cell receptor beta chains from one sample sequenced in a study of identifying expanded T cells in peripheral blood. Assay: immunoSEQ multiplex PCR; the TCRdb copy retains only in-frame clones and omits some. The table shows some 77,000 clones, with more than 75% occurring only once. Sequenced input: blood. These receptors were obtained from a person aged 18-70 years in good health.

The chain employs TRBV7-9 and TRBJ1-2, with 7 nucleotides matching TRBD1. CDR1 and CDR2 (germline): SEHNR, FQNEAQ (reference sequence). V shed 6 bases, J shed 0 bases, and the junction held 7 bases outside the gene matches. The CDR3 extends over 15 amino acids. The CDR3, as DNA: TGTGCCAGCAGAACAGACAGGGACTCTAACTATGGCTACACCTTC. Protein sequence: CASRTDRDSNYGYTF.

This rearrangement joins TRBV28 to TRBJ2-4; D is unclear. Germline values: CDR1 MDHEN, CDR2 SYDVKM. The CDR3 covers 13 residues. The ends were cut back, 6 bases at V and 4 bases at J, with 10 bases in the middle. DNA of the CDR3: TGTGCCAGCAGGGCGGCCCAGAAAAACATTCAGTACTTC. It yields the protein CASRAAQKNIQYF.

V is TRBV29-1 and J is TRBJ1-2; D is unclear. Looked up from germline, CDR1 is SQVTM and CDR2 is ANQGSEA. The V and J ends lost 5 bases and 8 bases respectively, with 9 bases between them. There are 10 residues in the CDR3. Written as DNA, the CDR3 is TGCAGCGTTTGGGTGGACGGCTACACCTTC. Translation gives CSVWVDGYTF.

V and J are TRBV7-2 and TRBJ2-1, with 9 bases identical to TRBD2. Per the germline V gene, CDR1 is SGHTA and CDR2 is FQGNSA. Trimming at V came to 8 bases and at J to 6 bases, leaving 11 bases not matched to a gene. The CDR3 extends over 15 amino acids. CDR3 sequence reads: CASVTRGLAANEQFF. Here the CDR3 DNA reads TGTGCCAGCGTTACTCGGGGACTAGCCGCCAATGAGCAGTTCTTC.

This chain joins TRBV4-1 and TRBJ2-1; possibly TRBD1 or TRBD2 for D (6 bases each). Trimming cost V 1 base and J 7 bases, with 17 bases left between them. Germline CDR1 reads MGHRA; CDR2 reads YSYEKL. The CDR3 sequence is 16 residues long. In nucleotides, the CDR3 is TGCGCCAGCAGCCAAGCTCCCCGGGGGCGTGGAAATGAGCAGTTCTTC. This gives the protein CASSQAPRGRGNEQFF.

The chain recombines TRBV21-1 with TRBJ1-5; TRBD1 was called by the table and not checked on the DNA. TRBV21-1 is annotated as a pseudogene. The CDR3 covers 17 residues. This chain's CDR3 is CASSKEMLADRNQPQHF. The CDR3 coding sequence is TGTGCCAGCAGCAAAGAGATGTTGGCCGATCGCAATCAGCCCCAGCATTTT.

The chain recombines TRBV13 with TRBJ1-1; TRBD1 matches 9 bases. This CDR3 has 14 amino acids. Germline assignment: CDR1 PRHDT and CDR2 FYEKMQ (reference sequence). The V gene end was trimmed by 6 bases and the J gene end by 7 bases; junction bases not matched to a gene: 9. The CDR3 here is CASSPGTGHNEAFF. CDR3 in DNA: TGTGCCAGCAGTCCTGGGACAGGGCATAATGAAGCTTTCTTT.

This CDR3 reads CASLESSEGLSNTEAFF. As DNA, the CDR3 is TGTGCCAGCCTTGAGTCCTCTGAGGGATTATCGAACACTGAAGCTTTCTTT. The chain is built from TRBV2 and TRBJ1-1; D gene ambiguous. The germline CDR1 and CDR2 sequences are SNHLY and FYNNEI. This CDR3 is built from 17 residues. V lost 8 bases to trimming and J lost 1 base, with 23 bases between them.

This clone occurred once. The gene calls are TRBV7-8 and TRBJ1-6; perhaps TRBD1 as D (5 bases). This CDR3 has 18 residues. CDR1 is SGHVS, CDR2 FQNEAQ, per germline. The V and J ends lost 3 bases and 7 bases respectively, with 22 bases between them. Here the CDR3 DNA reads TGTGCCAGCAGCTTCACCGGGGGTTTAATCGGGGGGAATTCACCCCTCCACTTT. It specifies CASSFTGGLIGGNSPLHF.

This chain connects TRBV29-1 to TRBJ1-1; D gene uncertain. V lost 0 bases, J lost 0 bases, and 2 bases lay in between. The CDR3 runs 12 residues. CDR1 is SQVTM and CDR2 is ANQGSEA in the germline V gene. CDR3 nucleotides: TGCAGCGTTGAAGAGGTGAACACTGAAGCTTTCTTT. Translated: CSVEEVNTEAFF.

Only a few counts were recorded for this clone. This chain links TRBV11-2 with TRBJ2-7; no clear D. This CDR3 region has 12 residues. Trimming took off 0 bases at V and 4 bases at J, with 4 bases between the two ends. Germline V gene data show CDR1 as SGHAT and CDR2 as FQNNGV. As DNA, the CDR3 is TGTGCCAGCAGCTTAGATCGGTACGAGCAGTACTTC. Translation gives CASSLDRYEQYF.

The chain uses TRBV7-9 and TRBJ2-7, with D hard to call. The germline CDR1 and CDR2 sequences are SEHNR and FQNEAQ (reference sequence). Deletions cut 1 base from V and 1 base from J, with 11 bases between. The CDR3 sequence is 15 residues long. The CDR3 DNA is TGTGCCAGCAGCTTAGGTCAGGCCGGGTCCTACGAGCAGTACTTC. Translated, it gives CASSLGQAGSYEQYF.

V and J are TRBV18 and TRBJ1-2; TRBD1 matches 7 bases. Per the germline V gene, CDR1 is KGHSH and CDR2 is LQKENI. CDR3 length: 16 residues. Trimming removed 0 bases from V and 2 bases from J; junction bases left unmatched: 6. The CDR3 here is CASSPPNRGENYGYTF. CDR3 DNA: TGTGCCAGCTCACCACCAAACAGGGGAGAAAACTATGGCTACACCTTC. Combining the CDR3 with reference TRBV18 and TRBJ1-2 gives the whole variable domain NAGVMQNPRHLVRRRGQEARLRCSPMKGHSHVYWYRQLPEEGLKFMVYLQKENIIDESGMPKERFSAEFPKEGPSILRIQQVVRGDSAAYFCASSPPNRGENYGYTFGSGTRLTVV.

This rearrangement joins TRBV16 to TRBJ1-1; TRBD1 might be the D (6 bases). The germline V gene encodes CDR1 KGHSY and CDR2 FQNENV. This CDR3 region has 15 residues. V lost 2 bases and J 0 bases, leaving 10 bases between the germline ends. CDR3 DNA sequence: TGTGCCAGCAGCCAACTGACAGGAATGAACACTGAAGCTTTCTTT. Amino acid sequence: CASSQLTGMNTEAFF.

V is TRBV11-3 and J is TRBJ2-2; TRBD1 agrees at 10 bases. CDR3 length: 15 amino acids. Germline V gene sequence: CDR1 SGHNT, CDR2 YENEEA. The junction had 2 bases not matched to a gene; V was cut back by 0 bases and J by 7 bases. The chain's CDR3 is CASSLDGQGDGELFF. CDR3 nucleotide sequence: TGTGCCAGCAGCTTAGATGGACAGGGGGACGGGGAGCTGTTTTTT.

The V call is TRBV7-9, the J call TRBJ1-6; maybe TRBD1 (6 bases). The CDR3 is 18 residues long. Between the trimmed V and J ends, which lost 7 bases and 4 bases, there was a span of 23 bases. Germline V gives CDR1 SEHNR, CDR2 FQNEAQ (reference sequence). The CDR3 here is CASTQDPRGAGYNSPLHF. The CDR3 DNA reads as TGTGCCAGCACCCAAGATCCGCGGGGGGCTGGATATAATTCACCCCTCCACTTT.